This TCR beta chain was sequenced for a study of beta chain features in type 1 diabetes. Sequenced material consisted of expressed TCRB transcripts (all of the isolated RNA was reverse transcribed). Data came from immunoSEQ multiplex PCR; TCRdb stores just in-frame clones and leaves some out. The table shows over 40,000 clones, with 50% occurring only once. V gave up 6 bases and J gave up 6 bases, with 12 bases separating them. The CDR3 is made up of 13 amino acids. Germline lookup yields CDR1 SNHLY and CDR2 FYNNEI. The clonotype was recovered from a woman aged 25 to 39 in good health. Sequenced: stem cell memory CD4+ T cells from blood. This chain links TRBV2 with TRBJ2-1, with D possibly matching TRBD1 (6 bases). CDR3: CASRETGLNEQFF. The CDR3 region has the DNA TGTGCCAGCAGGGAAACAGGGCTCAATGAGCAGTTCTTC.